This is a list of T cell receptor beta chains from one sample in a study of blood T cells in healthy people across ages. TCRdb itself ran the 5' RACE reads through MiXCR, one entry per CDR3 protein. This repertoire shows about 730,000 distinct CDR3 sequences, roughly two fifths found once; its top ten account for 20% to 25%. The sequencing sample was made of blood. The receptors originated from a woman aged 55-75 years in good health. Both conserved end residues are part of each CDR3. D genes are given only for firm matches. Clone sizes are given selectively: once, few, many, or a class where the clone is expanded.

j_gene	v_gene	d_gene	abundance	CDR3nt	CDR3aa
TRBJ1-2	TRBV27	TRBD1	few	TGTGCCAGCAGGACAGGGATCGGTTATGGCTACACCTTC	CASRTGIGYGYTF
TRBJ2-5	TRBV20-1	TRBD2	.	TGCAGTGCTAGCTGGACTAGCCGAAAAGGGACCCAGTACTTC	CSASWTSRKGTQYF
TRBJ2-7	TRBV7-3	TRBD1	.	TGTGCCAGCAGCTTAACCCAACAGGGGATCCACGAGCAGTACTTC	CASSLTQQGIHEQYF
TRBJ2-7	TRBV11-3	TRBD2	few	TGTGCCAGCAGCACGCACCCTTCAACTAGCGGGGACCTTGAGGACGAGCAGTACTTC	CASSTHPSTSGDLEDEQYF
TRBJ2-7	TRBV7-3	.	.	TGTGCCAGCAGCTCCACGTTCTACAATGAGCAGTACTTC	CASSSTFYNEQYF
TRBJ2-1	TRBV20-1	TRBD2	.	TGCAGTGCTAGTGGGACTAGCGGGGGGGCCCACAATGAGCAGTTCTTC	CSASGTSGGAHNEQFF
TRBJ1-4	TRBV3-1	.	.	TGTGCCAGCAGCCAAAATTGGGGGGGCAGTGAAAAACTGTTTTTT	CASSQNWGGSEKLFF
TRBJ1-6	TRBV7-3	TRBD1	.	TGTGCCAGCAGCCGGGGGGGGACAGCTAATTCACCCCTCCACTTT	CASSRGGTANSPLHF
TRBJ1-1	TRBV21-1	.	.	TGTGCCAGCAGGGCTCAAGCCACGGGGTCCGACACTGAAGCTTTCTTT	CASRAQATGSDTEAFF
TRBJ2-3	TRBV20-1	.	few	TGCAGTGCTAGAGATGAGGGAGATACGCAGTATTTT	CSARDEGDTQYF
TRBJ2-3	TRBV10-1	.	.	TGCGCCAGCAGACCAAGTTTGGTGGATACGCAGTATTTT	CASRPSLVDTQYF
TRBJ1-2	TRBV3-1	TRBD1	few	TGTGCCAGCAGCCGACCAGGGGGCTTAGACTACACCTTC	CASSRPGGLDYTF
TRBJ1-2	TRBV9	.	few	TGTGCCTATTGGGAGGACTCTGACAGGATCTATGGCTACACCTTC	CAYWEDSDRIYGYTF
TRBJ2-1	TRBV6-2/TRBV6-3	TRBD1	few	TGTGCCAGCAGGCGTCAGGGGGTTTCCTACAATGAGCAGTTCTTC	CASRRQGVSYNEQFF
TRBJ2-5	TRBV3-1	.	.	TGTGCCAGCAGCCAACGTAGGGGCAGCTTAGTGGAGACCCAGTACTTC	CASSQRRGSLVETQYF
TRBJ1-5	TRBV12-3/TRBV12-4	TRBD1	.	TGTGCCAGCAGGCCGGGGACAGGGGGGTACAATCAGCCCCAGCATTTT	CASRPGTGGYNQPQHF
TRBJ2-6	TRBV7-8	.	.	TGTGCCAGCAGCCAAGTGTTGGACAGCCTTCTCTCTGGGGCCAACGTCCTGACTTTC	CASSQVLDSLLSGANVLTF
TRBJ1-1	TRBV19	.	few	TGTGCCAGTAGTACGATCAATAGGGGCACTGAAGCTTTCTTT	CASSTINRGTEAFF
TRBJ2-7	TRBV20-1	TRBD2	.	TGCAGTGCTAGGAGACTAGCGGGAGGGCCGTACGAGCAGTACTTC	CSARRLAGGPYEQYF
TRBJ2-3	TRBV5-1	.	.	TGCGCCAGCAGCTTGGTTATGGGTACGCAGTATTTT	CASSLVMGTQYF
TRBJ2-7	TRBV29-1	TRBD2	.	TGCAGCGTTGAAATAGCGGGAGACTTCGCCTACGAGCAGTACTTC	CSVEIAGDFAYEQYF
TRBJ2-5	TRBV2	.	.	TGTGCCAGCAGTGACCCGGGGCAGCAAGAGACCCAGTACTTC	CASSDPGQQETQYF
TRBJ2-3	TRBV24-1	.	.	TGTGCCACCAGTGATTTCCCTGGCCCAGGGTCAGGCACAGATACGCAGTATTTT	CATSDFPGPGSGTDTQYF
TRBJ2-3	TRBV4-2	.	.	TGTGCCAGCAGCCAAGAAGTCGTCGTTACAGGGCAACCCCATACGCAGTATTTT	CASSQEVVVTGQPHTQYF
TRBJ2-1	TRBV6-4	TRBD1	.	TGTGCCAGCAGTGTAAGACAGGGGGACTACAATGAGCAGTTCTTC	CASSVRQGDYNEQFF
TRBJ1-4	TRBV4-2	.	.	TGTGCCAGCAGCGGAACAACCCAGGCGAAGGAAAAACTGTTTTTT	CASSGTTQAKEKLFF
TRBJ2-3	TRBV7-2	.	few	TGTGCCAGTTCCTGGAAGGACCCAGATACGCAGTATTTT	CASSWKDPDTQYF
TRBJ1-2	TRBV14	.	.	TGTGCCAGCAGCCAAGATCTCAGGGGTTACTATGGCTACACCTTC	CASSQDLRGYYGYTF
TRBJ2-4	TRBV7-9	TRBD1	few	TGTGCCAGCAGCCCAGACGACCGGGACAGGGTTCGAGAGCAGTACTTC	CASSPDDRDRVREQYF
TRBJ2-1	TRBV7-6	.	.	TGTGCCAGCAGCTCCGTCGGGGAGCAGTTCTTC	CASSSVGEQFF
TRBJ2-1	TRBV4-1	TRBD2	.	TGCGCCAGCAGCCAAGAGGGGGCGGGAGGTAACTACAATGAGCAGTTCTTC	CASSQEGAGGNYNEQFF
TRBJ2-1	TRBV20-1	.	many	TGCAGTGCTAGAGATGGGGCTTACAATGAGCAGTTCTTC	CSARDGAYNEQFF
TRBJ2-4	TRBV6-1	.	few	TGTGCCAGCAGTGAGGACGGATCCATTCTAGCCAAAAACATTCAGTACTTC	CASSEDGSILAKNIQYF
TRBJ2-5	TRBV21-1	.	.	TGTACCAGCAGCAAAGACGGGCAGGGAACCCAAGAGACCCAGTACTTC	CTSSKDGQGTQETQYF
TRBJ2-1	TRBV4-2	TRBD2	.	TGTGCCAGCAGCCAAGCCCCGGGACTAGCGGACTCAAGCTCCTACAATGAGCAGTTCTTC	CASSQAPGLADSSSYNEQFF
TRBJ1-2	TRBV7-2	TRBD1	.	TGTGCCAGCAGCTTAGCGGCAGGGGGCACCTATGGCTACACCTTC	CASSLAAGGTYGYTF
TRBJ2-3	TRBV27	.	.	TGTGCCAGCAGTTTCGAGGGGCTTTTAGGCCTCACAGATACGCAGTATTTT	CASSFEGLLGLTDTQYF
TRBJ2-3	TRBV7-2	.	many	TGTGCCAGCAGCTTAGTACACACATCCACAGATACGCAGTATTTT	CASSLVHTSTDTQYF
TRBJ2-7	TRBV27	.	.	TGTGCCACGGGGACGGGGGCGTCCTACGAGCAGTACTTC	CATGTGASYEQYF
TRBJ1-1	TRBV4-2	.	few	TGTGCCAGCAGCCAAGCAATCAATACTCCAAACACTGAAGCTTTCTTT	CASSQAINTPNTEAFF
TRBJ2-7	TRBV27	TRBD1	.	TGTGCCAGCAGTTTACTAGACAGGGTGGCATACGAGCAGTACTTC	CASSLLDRVAYEQYF
TRBJ2-4	TRBV7-9	.	.	TGTGCCAGCAGCTTAGAGGGAAGAAGGACCTACAAAAACATTCAGTACTTC	CASSLEGRRTYKNIQYF
TRBJ2-7	TRBV29-1	TRBD2	many	TGCAGCGTTAGGACTAGTGCTGAGCAGTACTTC	CSVRTSAEQYF
TRBJ2-5	TRBV20-1	.	.	TGCAGTGCTAATCCCGTTCCCTCCCCTGAGGCACAAGAGACCCAGTACTTC	CSANPVPSPEAQETQYF
TRBJ2-7	TRBV4-2	TRBD2	.	TGTGCCTGCAGCCAAGATTGGGCTAGCGGGAGGAATCGGGCTTACGAGCAGTACTTC	CACSQDWASGRNRAYEQYF
TRBJ2-3	TRBV18	TRBD2	.	TGTGCCAGCTCACCACTCCTAGCGGGAGGGCCCACAGATACGCAGTATTTT	CASSPLLAGGPTDTQYF
TRBJ1-4	TRBV29-1	.	.	TGCAGCGCCTCCCCGGACACCCCTGAAAAACTGTTTTTT	CSASPDTPEKLFF
TRBJ1-2	TRBV7-9	.	.	TGTGCCAGCAGCTTAGATTCTGGTAGTGGCTACACCTTC	CASSLDSGSGYTF
TRBJ2-1	TRBV27	.	.	TGTGCCAGCAGCTCGGGCATGCGGGATGAGCAGTTCTTC	CASSSGMRDEQFF
TRBJ2-1	TRBV6-5	.	.	TGTGCCAGCAGTTACTCTATCGCTAGTTCTACATATGAGCAGTTCTTC	CASSYSIASSTYEQFF
TRBJ2-7	TRBV6-5	TRBD1	.	TGTGCCAGCAGTGGGTACGGGACAGACCTTTACGAGCAGTACTTC	CASSGYGTDLYEQYF